The sequence of this T cell receptor beta chain was determined in a study of cytomegalovirus exposure and HLA in healthy donors. The germline gives CDR1 SGHRS, CDR2 YFSETQ. Trimming at V came to 4 bases and at J to 8 bases, leaving 7 bases not matched to a gene. The length of the CDR3 is 15 residues. PCR was performed using 60 Vbeta and 13 Jbeta primers. Clones were sequenced by immunoSEQ multiplex PCR, and TCRdb holds only the in-frame ones, with some missing. The profile shows fewer than 150,000 clones, more than 70% of them singletons. The rearrangement joins TRBV5-1 to TRBJ1-4; 11 nucleotides align to TRBD1. Sequencing was performed on PBMCs. The receptor was derived from a man aged 40-55 years in good health and CMV-seronegative. The CDR3 is CASSPMGTGGEKLFF. Written as DNA, the CDR3 is TGCGCCAGCAGCCCAATGGGGACAGGGGGAGAAAAACTGTTTTTT.